Shown below are 32 T cell receptor beta chains from a single sample sequenced in a study of T-cell reconstitution after alpha-beta-depleted transplantation in children. A library of TCRbeta sequences, prepared with unique molecular identifiers, was generated. TCRdb re-analysed the PCR reads in MiXCR, keeping a single row per CDR3 protein. The sample has about 300,000 distinct CDR3 sequences; about 9.4% are singletons. The starting material was PBMCs, obtained before TCRalphabeta/CD19-depleted stem cell transplant. All receptors derive from a boy younger than two with acute myeloid leukemia, due to receive a stem cell transplant.

Many counts were recorded for this clonotype. The chain combines TRBV5-1 with TRBJ2-7; 11 bases line up with TRBD1. With 4 bases clipped from V and 5 bases from J, the junction kept 8 bases outside the gene matches. The CDR3 sequence is 15 residues long. Germline V gene lookup returns CDR1 SGHRS and CDR2 YFSETQ. CDR3 sequence reads: CASSLPRTGGDEQYF. DNA for the CDR3: TGCGCCAGCAGCCTACCCAGGACAGGGGGCGACGAGCAGTACTTC.

This chain connects TRBV18 to TRBJ2-7; 9 bases map to TRBD2. Unmatched junction bases numbered 4, after V lost 1 base and J lost 3 bases. The CDR3 is made up of 15 amino acids. CDR1 is KGHSH, CDR2 LQKENI, per germline. As DNA, the CDR3 is TGTGCCAGCTCACCACGACTAGCGGCCCTCTACGAGCAGTACTTC. It is translated as CASSPRLAALYEQYF. The entire variable domain, with the rest obtained from reference TRBV18 and TRBJ2-7, is as follows: NAGVMQNPRHLVRRRGQEARLRCSPMKGHSHVYWYRQLPEEGLKFMVYLQKENIIDESGMPKERFSAEFPKEGPSILRIQQVVRGDSAAYFCASSPRLAALYEQYFGPGTRLTVT.

This clonotype was observed a few times. The chain carries TRBV12-3 or TRBV12-4 and TRBJ2-4; TRBD1 or TRBD2 may be the D gene (5 bases each). V lost 5 bases and J lost 13, with 21 bases in between. This CDR3 region has 14 residues. As DNA, the CDR3 is TGTGCCAGCAGTCATCCGGGACGAAGAACCCTACAGTACTTC. Protein sequence: CASSHPGRRTLQYF.

In its sample, this clonotype was seen a few times. The chain joins TRBV19 to TRBJ1-1; no clear D. Trimming stripped 5 bases from V and 0 bases from J, with 13 bases between. Germline V gene sequence: CDR1 LNHDA, CDR2 SQIVND (reference sequence). This CDR3 region has 15 residues. The CDR3 is CASSPEQGLNTEAFF. The CDR3 DNA is TGTGCCAGTAGTCCAGAACAAGGGCTGAACACTGAAGCTTTCTTT. Using reference TRBV19 and TRBJ1-1 for the parts outside the CDR3, the full variable domain is DGGITQSPKYLFRKEGQNVTLSCEQNLNHDAMYWYRQDPGQGLRLIYYSQIVNDFQKGDIAEGYSVSREKKESFPLTVTSAQKNPTAFYLCASSPEQGLNTEAFFGQGTRLTVV.

J is TRBJ2-1 and V is TRBV5-1, with 7 positions matching TRBD1. This CDR3 region has 14 residues. Germline loops: CDR1 SGHRS, CDR2 YFSETQ. Trimming cost V 4 bases and J 8 bases; bases outside gene matches: 9. CDR3 amino acids: CASSPIRQGYEQFF. DNA of the CDR3: TGCGCCAGCAGCCCAATCCGACAGGGCTATGAGCAGTTCTTC.

The genes are TRBV7-2 and TRBJ1-2; a possible D gene is TRBD1 (5 bases). Trimming removed 4 bases at V and 5 bases at J, with 17 bases between. Germline CDR1 is SGHTA and CDR2 is FQGNSA. This CDR3 has 15 amino acids. CDR3: CASSSFGGWPYGYTF. CDR3 DNA sequence: TGTGCCAGCAGCTCATTTGGGGGGTGGCCATATGGCTACACCTTC.

This clonotype was observed a handful of times. The rearrangement links TRBV3-1 to TRBJ2-3, with D possibly TRBD2 on 6 matching bases. CDR1 LGHDT and CDR2 YNNKEL come from the germline V gene (reference sequence). The CDR3 runs 15 residues. V was cut by 2 bases and J by 5 bases, with 14 bases left in between. As DNA, the CDR3 is TGTGCCAGCAGCCAACTCGCGGGATCAGGAGATACGCAGTATTTT. This encodes CASSQLAGSGDTQYF.

The chain employs TRBV30 and TRBJ1-6, with D tentatively TRBD1 (6 bases). Deletions cut 3 bases from V and 8 bases from J, with 14 bases between. The CDR3 covers 14 residues. Germline lookup yields CDR1 GTSNPN and CDR2 SVGIG (reference sequence). The CDR3 here is CAWSQDSRDSPLHF. CDR3 sequence (DNA): TGTGCCTGGAGCCAGGACAGTAGGGATTCACCCCTCCACTTT.

The chain recombines TRBV24-1 with TRBJ2-1, with TRBD2 matching over 7 bases. The germline gives CDR1 KGHDR, CDR2 SFDVKD. The CDR3 is 17 residues long. Trimming at V came to 0 bases and at J to 2 bases, leaving 6 bases not matched to a gene. CDR3 sequence: CATSDLSSGPAYNEQFF. The CDR3 bases are TGTGCCACCAGTGATTTGAGTAGCGGGCCAGCCTACAATGAGCAGTTCTTC.

This clonotype has at least ten counts. The genes are TRBV5-5 and TRBJ2-7; possible D gene TRBD2, 6 bases. V was clipped by 2 bases and J by 7 bases, with 16 bases between them. Germline CDR1 SGHKS, CDR2 YYEKEE (reference sequence). CDR3 length: 14 residues. The CDR3 sequence: CASSLTGSMEEQYF. The CDR3 DNA reads as TGTGCCAGCAGCTTAACCGGGAGTATGGAAGAGCAGTACTTC.

V is TRBV29-1 and J is TRBJ2-7, with D hard to call. The length of the CDR3 is 12 residues. Germline V gives CDR1 SQVTM, CDR2 ANQGSEA. V dropped 4 bases and J dropped 2 bases, with 9 bases sitting between them. The CDR3 is CSVGRVPYEQYF. Here the CDR3 DNA reads TGCAGCGTTGGTAGGGTCCCCTACGAGCAGTACTTC.

This clonotype was detected ten times or more. This chain links TRBV7-6 with TRBJ2-5, with D hard to call. The CDR3 is 13 residues long. Germline CDR1 and CDR2: SGHVS and FNYEAQ. Trimming left V 4 bases short and J 2 bases short, with 8 bases between. CDR3 sequence: CASSSDGQETQYF. DNA for the CDR3: TGTGCCAGCAGCTCGGACGGGCAAGAGACCCAGTACTTC.

This clonotype showed up many times. The chain couples TRBV20-1 to TRBJ1-5; D gene ambiguous. The V and J ends lost 1 base and 5 bases respectively, with 6 bases between them. Looked up from germline, CDR1 is DFQATT and CDR2 is SNEGSKA (reference sequence). The CDR3 length is 12 residues. As DNA, the CDR3 is TGCAGTGCTAGAGTCGGCGATCAGCCCCAGCATTTT. Amino acid sequence: CSARVGDQPQHF.

Many counts were recorded for this clonotype. This chain connects TRBV7-9 to TRBJ2-7; 10 bases agree with TRBD1. V gave up 8 bases and J gave up 3 bases; unmatched junction bases: 1. The CDR3 length is 12 residues. CDR1 SEHNR and CDR2 FQNEAQ come from the germline V gene (reference sequence). Here the CDR3 reads CASGTGVYEQYF. For the CDR3, the DNA is TGTGCCAGCGGGACAGGGGTCTACGAGCAGTACTTC.

This clonotype was seen many times. V gene TRBV12-3 or TRBV12-4 combines with J gene TRBJ1-2; no firm D call. The CDR3 consists of 15 residues. Trimming removed 2 bases from V and 3 bases from J, with 13 bases in between. The CDR3 is CASSLIGIVDYGYTF. CDR3 sequence (DNA): TGTGCCAGCAGTTTAATAGGGATCGTGGACTATGGCTACACCTTC.

This clonotype was observed many times. The chain combines TRBV25-1 with TRBJ2-1; 8 bases align to TRBD1. V was pared by 2 bases and J by 0 bases, with 9 bases of the junction left unmatched. The CDR3 runs to 18 residues. Germline-derived CDR1 and CDR2 are MGHDK and SYGVNS. The CDR3 loop is CASSEVLRQGSSYNEQFF. For the CDR3, the DNA is TGTGCCAGCAGTGAAGTCCTCAGACAGGGGAGCTCCTACAATGAGCAGTTCTTC.

This clonotype was picked up a small number of times. The DNA of the CDR3 is TGTGCCAGCAGAGCCCGGACTAGCGGGGGACCCACGCAGTATTTT. This translates into CASRARTSGGPTQYF. The chain carries TRBV6-1 and TRBJ2-3; 13 bases are shared with TRBD2. Germline CDR1 MNHNS, CDR2 SASEGT. The length of the CDR3 is 15 residues. V lost 6 bases and J lost 9; bases outside the gene matches: 9.

This clonotype was counted ten times or more. The V gene is TRBV27, the J gene TRBJ2-5; maybe TRBD1 (5 bases). The CDR3 totals 16 residues. V lost 0 bases and J lost 5, with 16 bases in between. Germline CDR1 reads MNHEY; CDR2 reads SMNVEV (reference sequence). CDR3 sequence: CASSLSVGQGEETQYF. CDR3 bases: TGTGCCAGCAGTTTATCCGTGGGGCAGGGTGAGGAGACCCAGTACTTC.

The table lists this clonotype with many counts. The chain links TRBV29-1 to TRBJ2-7; 8 bases line up with TRBD1. Germline loops: CDR1 SQVTM, CDR2 ANQGSEA. The CDR3 totals 14 residues. V shed 3 bases, J shed 3 bases, and the junction held 7 bases outside the gene matches. The chain's CDR3 is CSVDRTGLGYEQYF. DNA of the CDR3: TGCAGCGTTGACCGGACAGGGTTAGGCTACGAGCAGTACTTC.

This clonotype was picked up many times. The chain has TRBV29-1 and TRBJ2-4; possible D gene TRBD2, 5 bases. Germline V gene lookup returns CDR1 SQVTM and CDR2 ANQGSEA. V was shortened by 4 bases and J by 0 bases, with 10 bases between the two germline ends. This CDR3 comprises 14 residues. The CDR3 here is CSVAGNLAKNIQYF. CDR3 DNA sequence: TGCAGCGTTGCCGGGAACTTAGCCAAAAACATTCAGTACTTC.

Points on this clonotype: A much larger clone differs by one base, so this may be a read error. This chain connects TRBV7-6 to TRBJ2-3; D remains ambiguous. Germline V CDR1 and CDR2: SGHVS, FNYEAQ. CDR3 length: 15 amino acids. V gave up 1 base and J gave up 0 bases, with 8 bases separating them. The CDR3 nucleotides are TGTGCCAGCAGCTTAGAGGAAGCTAGCACAGATACGCAGTATTTT. This sequence encodes CASSLEEASTDTQYF.

V usage is TRBV13 and J usage is TRBJ2-1; D may be TRBD2 (6 bases). The germline CDR1 and CDR2 sequences are PRHDT and FYEKMQ (reference sequence). V lost 2 bases to trimming and J lost 4 bases, with 15 bases between them. CDR3 length: 16 residues. DNA of the CDR3: TGTGCCAGCAGCTTAAATCCCCTACTAGCTTACAATGAGCAGTTCTTC. Its protein product is CASSLNPLLAYNEQFF.

This sequence joins TRBV5-1 and TRBJ2-7; the D gene could be TRBD1 or TRBD2 (5 bases each). The CDR3 runs 14 residues. In germline, CDR1 is SGHRS, CDR2 YFSETQ. Trimming removed 4 bases from V and 3 bases from J, with 14 bases in between. The CDR3 DNA reads as TGCGCCAGCAGCACCTGGGACGGTTACTACGAGCAGTACTTC. Amino acids: CASSTWDGYYEQYF.

Many counts were recorded for this clonotype. The rearrangement joins TRBV11-2 to TRBJ2-4; D remains unclear. There are 14 residues in the CDR3. From germline, CDR1 is SGHAT and CDR2 FQNNGV. V lost 4 bases, J lost 4 bases, and 11 bases lay in between. As DNA, the CDR3 is TGTGCCAGCAGCTCGGTCCTCACAAAAAACATTCAGTACTTC. Its translation is CASSSVLTKNIQYF. Using reference TRBV11-2 and TRBJ2-4 for the parts outside the CDR3, the full variable domain is EAGVAQSPRYKIIEKRQSVAFWCNPISGHATLYWYQQILGQGPKLLIQFQNNGVVDDSQLPKDRFSAERLKGVDSTLKIQPAKLEDSAVYLCASSSVLTKNIQYFGAGTRLSVL.

There are many counts of this clonotype. This rearrangement joins TRBV7-6 to TRBJ1-6; D is unclear. The CDR3 has 16 residues. Trimming took off 2 bases at V and 6 bases at J, with 14 bases between the two ends. Germline assignment: CDR1 SGHVS and CDR2 FNYEAQ. The CDR3 DNA reads as TGTGCCAGCAGCTTATATGGGAGAGGCTTTAATTCACCCCTCCACTTT. Protein product: CASSLYGRGFNSPLHF.

In its sample, this clonotype was seen many times. The chain employs TRBV5-1 and TRBJ2-2, with TRBD2 matching over 13 bases. With V trimmed by 3 bases and J by 0 bases, 11 bases remained unmatched. The CDR3 consists of 20 residues. The germline CDR1 and CDR2 sequences are SGHRS and YFSETQ. The chain's CDR3 is CASSSNQGLAGVANTGELFF. CDR3 DNA: TGCGCCAGCAGCTCCAACCAAGGACTAGCGGGGGTTGCGAACACCGGGGAGCTGTTTTTT.

About this clonotype itself: This may come from a read error, since a much larger clone is one base off. This sequence joins TRBV28 and TRBJ2-1; 7 nucleotides match TRBD1. This CDR3 contains 16 residues. Germline-derived CDR1 and CDR2 are MDHEN and SYDVKM. CDR3 DNA: TGTTCCAGCAGTTTACTCGAGCGACAGGGATCGGATGAGCAGTTCTTC. Its protein is CSSSLLERQGSDEQFF.

At least ten counts were recorded for this clonotype. The gene calls are TRBV6-5 and TRBJ1-1, with 7 bases identical to TRBD1. Germline V CDR1 and CDR2: MNHEY, SVGAGI. The CDR3 runs to 12 residues. V lost 5 bases to trimming and J lost 8 bases; unmatched junction nucleotides: 5. CDR3 amino acids: CASSPPTGEAFF. The CDR3, as DNA: TGTGCCAGCAGTCCACCGACAGGGGAAGCTTTCTTT.

In its sample, this clonotype was seen many times. The CDR3 reads CASSFSGAQETQYF. CDR3 nucleotides: TGTGCCAGCAGCTTCTCCGGGGCCCAAGAGACCCAGTACTTC. V gene TRBV5-5 combines with J gene TRBJ2-5; perhaps D is TRBD1 or TRBD2 (5 bases each). The CDR3 sequence is 14 residues long. Germline V lookup: CDR1 SGHKS, CDR2 YYEKEE (reference sequence). V shed 2 bases and J shed 1 base, with 9 bases lying between them.

V gene TRBV12-3 or TRBV12-4 combines with J gene TRBJ2-1; weak D call: TRBD2 (5 bases). CDR3 size: 15 residues. Trimming took 3 bases from V and 0 from J, leaving 9 bases between them. The CDR3 sequence is CASSLRVVSYNEQFF. CDR3 DNA: TGTGCCAGCAGTTTGAGGGTCGTCTCCTACAATGAGCAGTTCTTC.

At least ten counts were recorded for this clonotype. The rearrangement uses TRBV7-3 and TRBJ2-7; D is perhaps TRBD1 or TRBD2 (5 bases each). The CDR3 totals 13 residues. Per the germline V gene, CDR1 is SGHTA and CDR2 is FQGTGA. Trimming stripped 5 bases from V and 4 bases from J, with 12 bases between. Here the CDR3 reads CASSRGAGYEQYF. Written as DNA, the CDR3 is TGTGCCAGCAGCAGAGGGGCTGGGTACGAGCAGTACTTC. The full variable domain, its missing parts supplied by reference TRBV7-3 and TRBJ2-7, is GAGVSQTPSNKVTEKGKYVELRCDPISGHTALYWYRQSLGQGPEFLIYFQGTGAADDSGLPNDRFFAVRPEGSVSTLKIQRTERGDSAVYLCASSRGAGYEQYFGPGTRLTVT.

This clonotype was observed many times. The V call is TRBV20-1, the J call TRBJ2-1, with a possible D match to TRBD2 (5 bases). This CDR3 has 14 amino acids. The germline V and J ends were trimmed by 0 bases and 8 bases, with 14 bases remaining between them. From germline, CDR1 is DFQATT and CDR2 SNEGSKA (reference sequence). In DNA, the CDR3 is TGCAGTGCTAGAGAACCAACTAGAGACTATGAGCAGTTCTTC. It yields the protein CSAREPTRDYEQFF.